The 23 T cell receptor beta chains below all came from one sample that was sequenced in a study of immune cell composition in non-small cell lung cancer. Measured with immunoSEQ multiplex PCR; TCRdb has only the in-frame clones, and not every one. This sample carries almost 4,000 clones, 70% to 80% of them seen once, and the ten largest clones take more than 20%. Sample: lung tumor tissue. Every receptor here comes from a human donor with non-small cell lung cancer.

The CDR3 bases are TGTGCCAGCATTCTTACTAGCGGGTACAATGAGCAGTTCTTC. Residues: CASILTSGYNEQFF. The rearrangement uses TRBV28 and TRBJ2-1; the match to TRBD2 covers 9 bases. The V gene end was trimmed by 7 bases and the J gene end by 4 bases; junction bases not matched to a gene: 5. Germline lookup yields CDR1 MDHEN and CDR2 SYDVKM. The CDR3 consists of 14 residues.

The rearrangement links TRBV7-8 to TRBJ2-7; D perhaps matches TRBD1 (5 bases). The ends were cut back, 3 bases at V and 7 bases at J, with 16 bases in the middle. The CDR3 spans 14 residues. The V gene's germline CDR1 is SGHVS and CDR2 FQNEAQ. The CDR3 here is CASSLTSGWGEQYF. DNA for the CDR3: TGTGCCAGCAGCTTGACGTCAGGGTGGGGTGAGCAGTACTTC.

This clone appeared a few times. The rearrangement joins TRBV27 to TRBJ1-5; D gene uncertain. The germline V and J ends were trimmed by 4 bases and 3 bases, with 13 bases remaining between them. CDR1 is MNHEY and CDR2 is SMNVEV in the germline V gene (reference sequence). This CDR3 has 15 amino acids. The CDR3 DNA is TGTGCCAGCAGTTCCCTGGGGTCGGACAATCAGCCCCAGCATTTT. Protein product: CASSSLGSDNQPQHF.

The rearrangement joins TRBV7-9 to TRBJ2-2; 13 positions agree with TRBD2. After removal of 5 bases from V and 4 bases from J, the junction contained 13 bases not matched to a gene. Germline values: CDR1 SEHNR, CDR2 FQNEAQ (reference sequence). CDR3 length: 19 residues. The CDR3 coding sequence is TGTGCCAGCAGCGTCCGACTAGCGGGAGGACATTACCCCACCGGGGAGCTGTTTTTT. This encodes CASSVRLAGGHYPTGELFF.

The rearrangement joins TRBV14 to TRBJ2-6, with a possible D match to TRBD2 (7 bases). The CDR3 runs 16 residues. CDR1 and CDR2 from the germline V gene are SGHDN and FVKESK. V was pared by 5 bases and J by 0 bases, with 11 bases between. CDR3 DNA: TGTGCCAGCAGCAGGGGGGGCTACTCTGGGGCCAACGTCCTGACTTTC. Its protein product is CASSRGGYSGANVLTF. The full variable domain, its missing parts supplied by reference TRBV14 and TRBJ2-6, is EAGVTQFPSHSVIEKGQTVTLRCDPISGHDNLYWYRRVMGKEIKFLLHFVKESKQDESGMPNNRFLAERTGGTYSTLKVQPAELEDSGVYFCASSRGGYSGANVLTFGAGSRLTVL.

The chain's CDR3 is CASRPMVDTEAFF. As DNA, the CDR3 is TGTGCCAGCAGGCCTATGGTGGACACTGAAGCTTTCTTT. The chain employs TRBV5-4 and TRBJ1-1, with no clear D. V dropped 5 bases and J dropped 3 bases, with 11 bases sitting between them. Germline loops: CDR1 SGHNT, CDR2 YYREEE (reference sequence). The CDR3 loop spans 13 amino acids. Combining the CDR3 with reference TRBV5-4 and TRBJ1-1 gives the whole variable domain ETGVTQSPTHLIKTRGQQVTLRCSSQSGHNTVSWYQQALGQGPQFIFQYYREEENGRGNFPPRFSGLQFPNYSSELNVNALELDDSALYLCASRPMVDTEAFFGQGTRLTVV.

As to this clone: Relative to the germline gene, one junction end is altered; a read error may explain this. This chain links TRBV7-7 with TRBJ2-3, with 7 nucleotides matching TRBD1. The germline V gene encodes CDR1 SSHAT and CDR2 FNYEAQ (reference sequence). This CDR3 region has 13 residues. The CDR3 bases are TGTGCTAGCAGCCAAGACAGGGCAGATACGCAGTATTTT. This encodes CASSQDRADTQYF.

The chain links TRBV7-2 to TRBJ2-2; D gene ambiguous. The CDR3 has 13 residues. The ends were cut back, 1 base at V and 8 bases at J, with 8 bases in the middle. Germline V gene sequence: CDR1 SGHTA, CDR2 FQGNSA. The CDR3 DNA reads TGTGCCAGCAGCTTAGGACTCCGTGGGGAGCTGTTTTTT. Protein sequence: CASSLGLRGELFF.

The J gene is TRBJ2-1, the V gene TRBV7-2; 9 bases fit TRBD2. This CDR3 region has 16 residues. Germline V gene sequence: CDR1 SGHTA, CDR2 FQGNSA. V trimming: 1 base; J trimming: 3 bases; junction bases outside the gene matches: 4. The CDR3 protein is CASSLGGTSNYNEQFF. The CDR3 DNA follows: TGTGCCAGCAGCTTAGGAGGGACTAGCAACTACAATGAGCAGTTCTTC.

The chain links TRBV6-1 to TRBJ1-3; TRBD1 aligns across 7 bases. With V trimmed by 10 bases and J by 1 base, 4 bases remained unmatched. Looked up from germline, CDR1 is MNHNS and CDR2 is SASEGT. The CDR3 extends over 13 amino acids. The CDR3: CATRQGSGNTIYF. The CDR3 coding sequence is TGTGCCACCAGACAGGGATCTGGAAACACCATATATTTT.

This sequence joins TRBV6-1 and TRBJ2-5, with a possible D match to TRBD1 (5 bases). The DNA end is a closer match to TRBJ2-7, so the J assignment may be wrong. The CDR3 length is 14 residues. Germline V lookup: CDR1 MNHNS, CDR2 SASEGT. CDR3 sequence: CASNPDRSSYEQYF. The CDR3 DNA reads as TGTGCCAGCAACCCAGACAGAAGCTCCTACGAGCAGTACTTC.

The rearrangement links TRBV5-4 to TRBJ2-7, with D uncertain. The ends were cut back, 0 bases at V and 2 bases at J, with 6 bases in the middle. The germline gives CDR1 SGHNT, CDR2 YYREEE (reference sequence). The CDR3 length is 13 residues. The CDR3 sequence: CASSLGRTYEQYF. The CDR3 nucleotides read TGTGCCAGCAGCTTGGGACGAACCTACGAGCAGTACTTC.

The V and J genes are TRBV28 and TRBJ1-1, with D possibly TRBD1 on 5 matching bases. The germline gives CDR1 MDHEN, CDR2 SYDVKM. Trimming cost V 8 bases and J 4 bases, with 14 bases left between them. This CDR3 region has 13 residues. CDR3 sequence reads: CASGRGAVTEAFF. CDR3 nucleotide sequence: TGTGCCAGCGGTCGGGGCGCCGTCACTGAAGCTTTCTTT.

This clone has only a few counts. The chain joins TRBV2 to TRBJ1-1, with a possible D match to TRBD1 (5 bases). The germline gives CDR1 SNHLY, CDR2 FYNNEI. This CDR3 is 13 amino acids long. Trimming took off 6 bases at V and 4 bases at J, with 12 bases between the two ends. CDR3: CASRSRVFTEAFF. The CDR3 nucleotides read TGTGCCAGCAGGAGCAGGGTCTTCACTGAAGCTTTCTTT.

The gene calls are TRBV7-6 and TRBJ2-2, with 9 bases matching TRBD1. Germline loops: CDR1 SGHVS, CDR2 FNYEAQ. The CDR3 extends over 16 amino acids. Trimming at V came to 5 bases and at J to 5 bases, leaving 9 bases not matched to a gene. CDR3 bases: TGTGCCAGCAGCGGAACAGGGGGCGGACGGACCGGGGAGCTGTTTTTT. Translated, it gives CASSGTGGGRTGELFF.

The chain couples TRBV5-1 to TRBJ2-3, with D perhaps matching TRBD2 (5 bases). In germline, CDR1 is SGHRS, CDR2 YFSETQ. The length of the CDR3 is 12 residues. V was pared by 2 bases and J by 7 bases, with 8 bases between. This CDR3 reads CASSLSGNTQYF. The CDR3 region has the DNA TGCGCCAGCAGCTTAAGCGGAAATACGCAGTATTTT.

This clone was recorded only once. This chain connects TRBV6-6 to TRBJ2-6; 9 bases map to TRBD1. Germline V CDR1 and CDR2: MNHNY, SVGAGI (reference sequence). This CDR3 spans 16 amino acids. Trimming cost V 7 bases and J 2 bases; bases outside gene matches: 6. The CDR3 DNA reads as TGTGCCAGCAATTCACAGGGGGCGGCTGGGGCCAACGTCCTGACTTTC. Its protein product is CASNSQGAAGANVLTF.

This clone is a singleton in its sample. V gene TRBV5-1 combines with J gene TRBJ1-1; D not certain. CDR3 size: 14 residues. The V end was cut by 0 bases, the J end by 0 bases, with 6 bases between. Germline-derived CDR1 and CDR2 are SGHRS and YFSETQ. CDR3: CASSLDMMNTEAFF. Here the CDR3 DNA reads TGCGCCAGCAGCTTGGACATGATGAACACTGAAGCTTTCTTT. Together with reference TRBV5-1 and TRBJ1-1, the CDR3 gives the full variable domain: KAGVTQTPRYLIKTRGQQVTLSCSPISGHRSVSWYQQTPGQGLQFLFEYFSETQRNKGNFPGRFSGRQFSNSRSEMNVSTLELGDSALYLCASSLDMMNTEAFFGQGTRLTVV.

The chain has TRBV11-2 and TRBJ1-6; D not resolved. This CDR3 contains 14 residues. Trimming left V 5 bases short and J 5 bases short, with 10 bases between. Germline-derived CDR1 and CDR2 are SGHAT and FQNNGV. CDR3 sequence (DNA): TGTGCCAGCAGCCCACAGAGGAATAATTCACCCCTCCACTTT. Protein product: CASSPQRNNSPLHF.

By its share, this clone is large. CDR3 sequence: CATSRNRGAGELFF. CDR3 in DNA: TGTGCCACCAGCAGAAACAGGGGGGCCGGGGAGCTGTTTTTT. This sequence joins TRBV15 and TRBJ2-2; 8 bases line up with TRBD1. The J segment lost 6 bases and the V segment lost 2 bases, leaving 2 bases of the junction unmatched. Germline V gene sequence: CDR1 LNHNV, CDR2 YYDKDF (reference sequence). CDR3 length: 14 residues.

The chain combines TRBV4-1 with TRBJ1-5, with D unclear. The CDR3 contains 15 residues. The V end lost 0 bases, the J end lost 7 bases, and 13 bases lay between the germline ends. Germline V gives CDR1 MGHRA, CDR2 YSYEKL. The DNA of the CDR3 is TGCGCCAGCAGCCAAGAATTAGGGTTTGGGCAGCCCCAGCATTTT. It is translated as CASSQELGFGQPQHF.

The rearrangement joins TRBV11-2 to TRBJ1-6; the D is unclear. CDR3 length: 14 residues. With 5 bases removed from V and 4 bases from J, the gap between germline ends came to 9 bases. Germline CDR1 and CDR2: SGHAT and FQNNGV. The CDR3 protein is CASSPSRYNSPLHF. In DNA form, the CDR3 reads TGTGCCAGCAGCCCAAGTCGGTATAATTCACCCCTCCACTTT. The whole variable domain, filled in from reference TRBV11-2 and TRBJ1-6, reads EAGVAQSPRYKIIEKRQSVAFWCNPISGHATLYWYQQILGQGPKLLIQFQNNGVVDDSQLPKDRFSAERLKGVDSTLKIQPAKLEDSAVYLCASSPSRYNSPLHFGNGTRLTVT.

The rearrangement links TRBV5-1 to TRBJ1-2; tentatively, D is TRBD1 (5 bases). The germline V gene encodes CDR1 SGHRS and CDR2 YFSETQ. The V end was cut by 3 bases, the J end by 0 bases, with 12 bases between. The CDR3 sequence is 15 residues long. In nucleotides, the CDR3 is TGCGCCAGCAGCTCTGGTCCGGGGGCTAACTATGGCTACACCTTC. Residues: CASSSGPGANYGYTF.